This entry is about one T cell receptor beta chain. The sample belongs to a study of blood T cell repertoires in COVID-19. Whole-study context: The United States, Italy and Spain were the sources of the acute and convalescent COVID-19 samples. Sources were T cells, B-cell-depleted T cells, or PBMCs; the material itself was cDNA or gDNA.

V was clipped by 0 bases and J by 0 bases, with 8 bases between them. The CDR3 loop spans 16 amino acids. Germline CDR1 LNHNV, CDR2 YYDKDF (reference sequence). In the source study's methods: Counts of nucleated cells, estimated from reference gene primer amplification, were obtained. Sequencing was performed with immunoSEQ multiplex PCR; in TCRdb, only in-frame clones are kept and a portion is missing. D and trimming come from the DNA, and the V and J calls and clone size come from that table. The profile shows roughly 120,000 clones, approximately 90% of them singletons. This clonotype was sampled from a woman in her forties or fifties with acute or convalescent COVID-19. The source material was peripheral blood. This chain uses TRBV15 with TRBJ1-4; D gene unclear. For the CDR3, the DNA is TGTGCCACCAGCAGAGAGAGGGAATCAACTAATGAAAAACTGTTTTTT. Residues: CATSRERESTNEKLFF.